These 21 T cell receptor beta chains share one sample of origin, sequenced in a study of graft-versus-host responses after intestinal transplantation. Antigens for these TCRs are unknown. Clones were sequenced by immunoSEQ multiplex PCR, and TCRdb holds only the in-frame ones, with some missing. The sample shows more than 95,000 clones, about nine tenths of them seen only once. Source: unstimulated CD4+ T cells sorted from spleen or lymph node cells, taken before intestinal transplant. The receptors were gathered from a human donor who received an intestinal transplant.

V and J are TRBV7-3 and TRBJ2-5, with 10 bases aligning to TRBD1. CDR1 SGHTA and CDR2 FQGTGA come from the germline V gene. The junction had 8 bases not matched to a gene; V was cut back by 4 bases and J by 9 bases. The CDR3 loop spans 14 amino acids. The CDR3 DNA follows: TGTGCCAGCAGCTCGTCCGGGACAGGGGAGGCCCAGTACTTC. Translation gives CASSSSGTGEAQYF.

This clone was detected only once. The V gene is TRBV9, the J gene TRBJ2-7, with D possibly matching TRBD1 (6 bases). CDR3 length: 14 residues. V lost 3 bases and J 0 bases, leaving 10 bases between the germline ends. Germline loops: CDR1 SGDLS, CDR2 YYNGEE. CDR3 coding DNA: TGTGCCAGCAGCGCCCAGGGGACCTCCTACGAGCAGTACTTC. Protein product: CASSAQGTSYEQYF. Complete variable domain (other parts from reference TRBV9 and TRBJ2-7): DSGVTQTPKHLITATGQRVTLRCSPRSGDLSVYWYQQSLDQGLQFLIQYYNGEERAKGNILERFSAQQFPDLHSELNLSSLELGDSALYFCASSAQGTSYEQYFGPGTRLTVT.

The CDR3 reads CASSPPRGTGASYEQYF. DNA of the CDR3: TGTGCCAGCTCACCCCCTCGCGGGACAGGGGCGTCCTACGAGCAGTACTTC. The chain joins TRBV18 to TRBJ2-7; TRBD1 matches at 10 bases. Per germline, CDR1 KGHSH and CDR2 LQKENI. The CDR3 consists of 17 residues. The junction had 9 bases not matched to a gene; V was cut back by 3 bases and J by 1 base.

The V call is TRBV21-1, the J call TRBJ1-4; no DNA check was done on the table's D call, TRBD1. TRBV21-1 is a known pseudogene. The CDR3 length is 16 residues. DNA for the CDR3: TGTGCCAGCAGCCGGACCGGGACAGGGGTTAATGAAAAACTGTTTTTT. Translation gives CASSRTGTGVNEKLFF.

Comments on this clone: This specimen includes other DNA sequences encoding the same CDR3. The chain couples TRBV6-5 to TRBJ2-1, with a possible D match to TRBD2 (6 bases). V was cut by 6 bases and J by 3 bases, with 9 bases left in between. Germline values: CDR1 MNHEY, CDR2 SVGAGI. The CDR3 runs 13 residues. CDR3 sequence reads: CASRPTSYNEQFF. CDR3 bases: TGTGCCAGCAGGCCGACTAGCTACAATGAGCAGTTCTTC.

The rearrangement links TRBV6-4 to TRBJ2-1; 8 nucleotides align to TRBD2. With V trimmed by 4 bases and J by 2 bases, 4 bases remained unmatched. The V gene's germline CDR1 is MRHNA and CDR2 SNTAGT. The CDR3 spans 15 residues. Here the CDR3 DNA reads TGTGCCAGCAGTGCAGAACTAGCGGCCTACAATGAGCAGTTCTTC. This sequence encodes CASSAELAAYNEQFF.

V is TRBV28 and J is TRBJ1-2; the match to TRBD1 covers 11 bases. This CDR3 contains 14 residues. Per the germline V gene, CDR1 is MDHEN and CDR2 is SYDVKM. V lost 4 bases, J lost 4 bases, and 2 bases stayed unmatched. As DNA, the CDR3 is TGTGCCAGCAGTTGGACAGGGGGCGGCTATGGCTACACCTTC. Amino acids: CASSWTGGGYGYTF.

The V and J genes are TRBV9 and TRBJ2-1, with TRBD2 matching over 11 bases. The CDR3 extends over 15 amino acids. J gave up 7 bases and V 0 bases, and 3 bases lay outside the gene matches. CDR1 and CDR2 (germline): SGDLS, YYNGEE. CDR3 coding DNA: TGTGCCAGCAGCGTAGCGACTAGCGGGGCTAATGAGCAGTTCTTC. Encoded protein: CASSVATSGANEQFF.

The rearrangement uses TRBV19 and TRBJ2-7, with TRBD2 identical over 9 bases. The CDR3 consists of 14 residues. Germline CDR1 reads LNHDA; CDR2 reads SQIVND (reference sequence). With 6 bases clipped from V and 2 bases from J, the junction kept 5 bases outside the gene matches. CDR3 bases: TGTGCCAGTAGCCGGCGGGAGGGACCCTACGAGCAGTACTTC. This translates into CASSRREGPYEQYF.

J is TRBJ1-1 and V is TRBV6-5; D not certain. CDR1 MNHEY and CDR2 SVGAGI come from the germline V gene. The CDR3 runs to 13 residues. Trimming stripped 0 bases from V and 10 bases from J, with 12 bases between. Here the CDR3 reads CASSYSVLDRAFF. As DNA, the CDR3 is TGTGCCAGCAGTTACTCGGTTCTAGACCGAGCTTTCTTT.

The genes are TRBV6-5 and TRBJ2-7, with D perhaps matching TRBD1 (6 bases). Trimming shortened V by 6 bases and J by 4 bases, and 16 bases separated the two germline ends. CDR1 and CDR2 (germline): MNHEY, SVGAGI. This CDR3 spans 14 amino acids. The CDR3 DNA reads TGTGCCAGCAGCCGCGGGTCAGGGGAGTACGAGCAGTACTTC. This encodes CASSRGSGEYEQYF.

Remarks on this clone: Different DNA sequences within this sample yield the same CDR3. V is TRBV11-3 and J is TRBJ2-3, with TRBD2 as a possible D gene (5 bases). The V end lost 1 base, the J end lost 3 bases, and 5 bases lay between the germline ends. The CDR3 contains 13 residues. From germline, CDR1 is SGHNT and CDR2 YENEEA. This chain's CDR3 is CASSLGGTDTQYF. Here the CDR3 DNA reads TGTGCCAGCAGCTTAGGAGGGACAGATACGCAGTATTTT.

The J gene is TRBJ2-1, the V gene TRBV11-2, with a weak D call TRBD1 (6 bases). This CDR3 is built from 16 residues. Germline V lookup: CDR1 SGHAT, CDR2 FQNNGV. V dropped 5 bases and J dropped 0 bases, with 14 bases sitting between them. CDR3 bases: TGTGCCAGCAGCCGTTCCACACAGGGCTCCTACAATGAGCAGTTCTTC. Translation: CASSRSTQGSYNEQFF.

The V call is TRBV19, the J call TRBJ2-7; 12 nucleotides agree with TRBD1. Germline-derived CDR1 and CDR2 are LNHDA and SQIVND (reference sequence). J lost 0 bases, V lost 5 bases, and 11 bases had no gene match. The CDR3 sequence is 18 residues long. In nucleotides, the CDR3 is TGTGCCAGTAGTCCCCGGGACAGGGGGCGACCCATCTCCTACGAGCAGTACTTC. Protein sequence: CASSPRDRGRPISYEQYF.

This clone was observed once. The chain combines TRBV5-1 with TRBJ1-2; TRBD1 is a possible D gene (5 bases). V was shortened by 1 base and J by 4 bases, with 11 bases between the two germline ends. Germline CDR1 is SGHRS and CDR2 is YFSETQ. The CDR3 contains 14 residues. The CDR3 coding sequence is TGCGCCAGCAGCTTGCGGGAGGGGAGCTATGGCTACACCTTC. Its translation is CASSLREGSYGYTF. The full variable domain, rest sourced from reference TRBV5-1 and TRBJ1-2, is KAGVTQTPRYLIKTRGQQVTLSCSPISGHRSVSWYQQTPGQGLQFLFEYFSETQRNKGNFPGRFSGRQFSNSRSEMNVSTLELGDSALYLCASSLREGSYGYTFGSGTRLTVV.

J is TRBJ2-5 and V is TRBV6-5; 9 nucleotides align to TRBD1. CDR3 length: 15 residues. Germline values: CDR1 MNHEY, CDR2 SVGAGI. Losses at the gene ends were 6 bases for V and 5 bases for J; bases not matched to a gene: 10. Here the CDR3 reads CASSMTGGVMETQYF. Written as DNA, the CDR3 is TGTGCCAGCAGCATGACAGGGGGAGTCATGGAGACCCAGTACTTC.

The J gene is TRBJ2-1, the V gene TRBV5-4, with TRBD2 matching 11 bases. With 7 bases clipped from V and 0 bases from J, the junction kept 9 bases outside the gene matches. The CDR3 loop spans 17 amino acids. CDR1 and CDR2 from the germline V gene are SGHNT and YYREEE (reference sequence). This CDR3 reads CASGGASGRSSYNEQFF. The DNA of the CDR3 is TGTGCCAGCGGTGGGGCTAGCGGGAGGAGCTCCTACAATGAGCAGTTCTTC.

V gene TRBV5-1 combines with J gene TRBJ2-1; 12 nucleotides match TRBD2. The V segment lost 5 bases and the J segment 0 bases; nucleotides outside the gene matches: 6. This CDR3 spans 17 amino acids. Germline CDR1 is SGHRS and CDR2 is YFSETQ. This CDR3 is CASSSRTSGNSYNEQFF. In DNA form, the CDR3 reads TGCGCCAGCAGTTCCCGGACTAGCGGGAACTCCTACAATGAGCAGTTCTTC.

This clone was detected a few times. The chain combines TRBV5-6 with TRBJ1-4; no clear D gene. The CDR3 is 17 amino acids. Germline CDR1 reads SGHDT; CDR2 reads YYEEEE. The V end was cut by 2 bases, the J end by 8 bases, with 22 bases between. CDR3 amino acids: CASSFRGRARVGEKLFF. DNA for the CDR3: TGTGCCAGCAGCTTTCGAGGAAGGGCGCGGGTTGGCGAAAAACTGTTTTTT.

The V and J genes are TRBV2 and TRBJ2-5; D is undetermined. Germline V CDR1 and CDR2: SNHLY, FYNNEI. The V and J ends lost 7 bases and 1 base respectively, with 10 bases between them. The CDR3 loop spans 13 amino acids. CDR3 bases: TGTGCCAGCACAGTCCTCCGCCAAGAGACCCAGTACTTC. This encodes CASTVLRQETQYF.

This chain uses TRBV7-3 with TRBJ2-3; the D gene is possibly TRBD2 (6 bases). The germline V gene encodes CDR1 SGHTA and CDR2 FQGTGA. V lost 2 bases and J 3 bases, leaving 12 bases between the germline ends. CDR3 length equals 15 residues. This CDR3 is CASSLFGGTTDTQYF. The CDR3 DNA is TGTGCCAGCAGCTTATTTGGCGGGACTACAGATACGCAGTATTTT.